The 21 T cell receptor beta chains in this list originate from one sample, sequenced in a study of cytomegalovirus exposure and HLA in healthy donors. Both 60 Vbeta primers and 13 Jbeta primers went into the PCR. Some clones are missing from TCRdb's copy, which holds only in-frame ones; the method was immunoSEQ multiplex PCR. The data show about 140,000 clones, with about two thirds seen just once and over 9.5% held by the top ten. The source material was PBMCs. The receptors here all came from a man younger than 40 in good health and CMV-seropositive.

J is TRBJ2-3 and V is TRBV14, with TRBD1 matching over 9 bases. CDR1 and CDR2 from the germline V gene are SGHDN and FVKESK. CDR3 length equals 16 residues. V was clipped by 5 bases and J by 4 bases; unmatched bases: 10. The CDR3 is CASSADWTGVADTQYF. The CDR3 region has the DNA TGTGCCAGCAGCGCTGATTGGACAGGGGTCGCAGATACGCAGTATTTT.

The chain uses TRBV2 and TRBJ1-5; possible D gene TRBD1, 5 bases. Trimming took off 4 bases at V and 4 bases at J, with 11 bases between the two ends. The CDR3 runs 14 residues. The germline CDR1 and CDR2 sequences are SNHLY and FYNNEI. The CDR3 DNA reads TGTGCCAGCAGTGGATTGGAGGGGAATCAGCCCCAGCATTTT. Protein product: CASSGLEGNQPQHF.

The chain has TRBV28 and TRBJ1-5; perhaps TRBD1 as D (6 bases). Germline lookup yields CDR1 MDHEN and CDR2 SYDVKM. The CDR3 runs to 15 residues. Trimming took off 7 bases at V and 6 bases at J, with 19 bases between the two ends. CDR3 in amino acids: CASTRGGAGSQPQHF. The DNA for the CDR3 is TGTGCCAGCACTCGCGGGGGGGCGGGCAGTCAGCCCCAGCATTTT. Full variable domain (outside the CDR3, taken from reference TRBV28 and TRBJ1-5): DVKVTQSSRYLVKRTGEKVFLECVQDMDHENMFWYRQDPGLGLRLIYFSYDVKMKEKGDIPEGYSVSREKKERFSLILESASTNQTSMYLCASTRGGAGSQPQHFGDGTRLSIL.

J is TRBJ2-2 and V is TRBV29-1; 7 bases agree with TRBD1. With V trimmed by 6 bases and J by 6 bases, 7 bases remained unmatched. CDR3 length: 13 residues. Germline V gives CDR1 SQVTM, CDR2 ANQGSEA. Here the CDR3 DNA reads TGCAGCGTCAGCGACAGGGCCGCCGGGGAGCTGTTTTTT. Protein: CSVSDRAAGELFF.

V and J are TRBV9 and TRBJ2-1, with a weak D call TRBD2 (5 bases). The CDR3 spans 16 residues. CDR1 and CDR2 from the germline V gene are SGDLS and YYNGEE. Trimming stripped 0 bases from V and 5 bases from J, with 15 bases between. CDR3 in amino acids: CASSVAGSGPNNEQFF. The DNA of the CDR3 is TGTGCCAGCAGCGTAGCTGGCAGCGGCCCTAACAATGAGCAGTTCTTC.

J is TRBJ1-1 and V is TRBV28, with a tentative D call TRBD1 (5 bases). V lost 7 bases and J 2 bases, leaving 11 bases between the germline ends. CDR1 MDHEN and CDR2 SYDVKM come from the germline V gene. This CDR3 is built from 13 residues. CDR3 bases: TGTGCCAGCAACCAAGACAGAAACACTGAAGCTTTCTTT. This encodes CASNQDRNTEAFF.

In its sample, this clone was seen a few times. The chain employs TRBV4-1 and TRBJ2-7; the match to TRBD1 covers 7 bases. This CDR3 region has 16 residues. The trim removed 4 bases at V and 6 bases at J, leaving 15 bases unmatched. Germline V gives CDR1 MGHRA, CDR2 YSYEKL. The CDR3 sequence is CASSLQTGSFSLEQYF. DNA of the CDR3: TGCGCCAGCAGCCTCCAGACAGGGAGCTTTTCCCTCGAGCAGTACTTC.

The chain employs TRBV9 and TRBJ2-7; weak D call: TRBD1 (8 bases). There are 15 residues in the CDR3. V was pared by 5 bases and J by 6 bases, with 21 bases between. Germline CDR1 and CDR2: SGDLS and YYNGEE. CDR3 DNA sequence: TGTGCCAGCAGTCTCCAGGGGGCGGGAGAAGGCGAGCAGTACTTC. Protein product: CASSLQGAGEGEQYF.

J is TRBJ1-1 and V is TRBV7-2; D remains unclear. CDR1 is SGHTA and CDR2 is FQGNSA in the germline V gene. The germline V and J ends were trimmed by 0 bases and 0 bases, with 2 bases remaining between them. The length of the CDR3 is 13 residues. The CDR3 DNA sequence: TGTGCCAGCAGCTTAGCCATGAACACTGAAGCTTTCTTT. Translating it yields CASSLAMNTEAFF.

This clone has more than one count but fewer than ten. The chain links TRBV15 to TRBJ2-2; tentative D call: TRBD1 (6 bases). This CDR3 spans 16 amino acids. Trimming left V 0 bases short and J 3 bases short, with 11 bases between. Germline-derived CDR1 and CDR2 are LNHNV and YYDKDF (reference sequence). The CDR3 region is CATSRDQDSYTGELFF. As DNA, the CDR3 is TGTGCCACCAGCAGAGATCAGGACAGTTACACCGGGGAGCTGTTTTTT.

This clone appeared once. Here the CDR3 reads CASSYQEGPTNYGYTF. The CDR3 DNA is TGTGCCAGCAGTTACCAGGAGGGGCCCACTAACTATGGCTACACCTTC. This chain links TRBV6-5 with TRBJ1-2, with TRBD1 as a possible D gene (5 bases). The length of the CDR3 is 16 residues. From germline, CDR1 is MNHEY and CDR2 SVGAGI. Trimming removed 2 bases at V and 0 bases at J, with 13 bases between.

The V and J genes are TRBV7-9 and TRBJ1-2; TRBD1 matches 7 bases. The CDR3 is 15 amino acids. V gave up 4 bases and J gave up 5 bases; unmatched junction bases: 10. Germline-derived CDR1 and CDR2 are SEHNR and FQNEAQ (reference sequence). The CDR3 here is CASSSQGTGLYGYTF. DNA for the CDR3: TGTGCCAGCAGCTCACAGGGGACGGGGCTATATGGCTACACCTTC.

The chain recombines TRBV7-9 with TRBJ2-2, with 9 bases lining up with TRBD2. V lost 6 bases and J lost 0; bases outside the gene matches: 11. Germline V gene lookup returns CDR1 SEHNR and CDR2 FQNEAQ (reference sequence). The CDR3 runs to 18 residues. The CDR3 DNA reads TGTGCCAGCAGTGGGGCCTTGGGACTAGCTCCGAACACCGGGGAGCTGTTTTTT. It codes for CASSGALGLAPNTGELFF.

The chain links TRBV2 to TRBJ1-1; D not resolved. This CDR3 has 11 residues. With 8 bases removed from V and 7 bases from J, the gap between germline ends came to 11 bases. Germline V gene data show CDR1 as SNHLY and CDR2 as FYNNEI. CDR3: CASVRADEAFF. The CDR3 DNA sequence: TGTGCCAGCGTGAGGGCAGATGAAGCTTTCTTT.

This clone was counted once. V usage is TRBV10-3 and J usage is TRBJ2-1; 14 bases fit TRBD2. The CDR3 loop spans 18 amino acids. The trim removed 1 base at V and 5 bases at J, leaving 7 bases unmatched. CDR1 is ENHRY, CDR2 SYGVKD, per germline. DNA of the CDR3: TGTGCCATCAGTGAGTACGGGACTAGCGGGAGTTGGGACAATGAGCAGTTCTTC. It specifies CAISEYGTSGSWDNEQFF.

The rearrangement joins TRBV25-1 to TRBJ2-3; a possible D gene is TRBD2 (5 bases). From germline, CDR1 is MGHDK and CDR2 SYGVNS. V lost 0 bases, J lost 6 bases, and 13 bases lay in between. This CDR3 has 15 residues. The CDR3 loop reads CASSEYMAEVDTQYF. The CDR3 DNA sequence: TGTGCCAGCAGTGAATATATGGCGGAGGTGGATACGCAGTATTTT.

The rearrangement joins TRBV7-3 to TRBJ2-1; 9 nucleotides agree with TRBD2. The CDR3 contains 15 residues. Trimming cost V 0 bases and J 8 bases; bases outside gene matches: 5. Germline CDR1 reads SGHTA; CDR2 reads FQGTGA. CDR3 coding DNA: TGTGCCAGCAGCTTAACGTCGCGGGAGGGCGATGAGCAGTTCTTC. It is translated as CASSLTSREGDEQFF.

This sequence joins TRBV7-8 and TRBJ2-1; 13 bases line up with TRBD2. The V segment lost 5 bases and the J segment 6 bases; nucleotides outside the gene matches: 4. The length of the CDR3 is 15 residues. CDR1 is SGHVS, CDR2 FQNEAQ, per germline. Written as DNA, the CDR3 is TGTGCCAGCAGCGTCGGACTAGCGGGAGCCAATGAGCAGTTCTTC. Protein product: CASSVGLAGANEQFF.

This sequence joins TRBV6-1 and TRBJ2-1, with D possibly TRBD2 on 6 matching bases. This CDR3 has 13 residues. V was pared by 8 bases and J by 3 bases, with 11 bases between. Germline V gene data show CDR1 as MNHNS and CDR2 as SASEGT. Written as DNA, the CDR3 is TGTGCCAGCGCCCTAGCGTACTACAATGAGCAGTTCTTC. It yields the protein CASALAYYNEQFF.

J is TRBJ2-1 and V is TRBV7-8; 7 bases match TRBD2. Germline CDR1 SGHVS, CDR2 FQNEAQ. Trimming cost V 5 bases and J 6 bases; bases outside gene matches: 7. The length of the CDR3 is 14 residues. As DNA, the CDR3 is TGTGCCAGCAGCCTGCTGGGGGGGTCCAATGAGCAGTTCTTC. This translates into CASSLLGGSNEQFF.

This clone was seen only a few times. The rearrangement links TRBV7-9 to TRBJ2-3; no clear D. Germline-derived CDR1 and CDR2 are SEHNR and FQNEAQ (reference sequence). Trimming stripped 6 bases from V and 6 bases from J, with 10 bases between. CDR3 size: 12 residues. The CDR3 DNA reads TGTGCCAGCAGTTTTTTATTTGATACGCAGTATTTT. Translated, it gives CASSFLFDTQYF.